A single T cell receptor (beta chain) is shown here with its context. The V gene lost 1 base and the J gene lost 7 bases, with 14 bases spanning the gap. The CDR3 totals 14 residues. Per the germline V gene, CDR1 is SQVTM and CDR2 is ANQGSEA. The sample originates from a study of CD8+CD57+ T cells in acquired aplastic anemia. The TCR beta profiling, which covered VDJ combination and CDR3 sequence, was carried out using genomic DNA as the template. TCRdb ran MiXCR on the reads and lists one entry per CDR3 protein. The sample contains about 180,000 distinct CDR3 sequences, approximately 45% of which appear only once.

The sample was sorted CD4+, CD8+, or CD8+CD57+ T cells (not recorded which) from PBMCs. The clonotype originates from a human donor in good health. V is TRBV29-1 and J is TRBJ2-1; tentative D call: TRBD2 (6 bases). The CDR3 reads CSVEGFGRNNEQFF. Written as DNA, the CDR3 is TGCAGCGTTGAAGGCTTCGGGAGAAATAATGAGCAGTTCTTC.